Following are 8 T cell receptor beta chains from one sample sequenced in a study of cytomegalovirus exposure and HLA in healthy donors. TCRdb's copy holds only in-frame clones and misses some; the assay was immunoSEQ multiplex PCR. The table records approximately 53,000 clones, roughly 93% of them present only once. The material sequenced was PBMCs. These receptors were obtained from a man between 18 and 29 years old in good health and CMV-seronegative.

This clone was found once. This chain connects TRBV18 to TRBJ2-1; 11 nucleotides agree with TRBD2. The CDR3 length is 16 residues. From germline, CDR1 is KGHSH and CDR2 LQKENI. Losses at the gene ends were 6 bases for V and 6 bases for J; bases not matched to a gene: 10. The CDR3 here is CASSQQTSGSINEQFF. The DNA of the CDR3 is TGTGCCAGCTCTCAACAAACTAGCGGGAGTATCAATGAGCAGTTCTTC.

The gene calls are TRBV2 and TRBJ2-1, with 16 bases lining up with TRBD2. Losses at the gene ends were 3 bases for V and 14 bases for J; bases not matched to a gene: 7. CDR1 is SNHLY and CDR2 is FYNNEI in the germline V gene. The CDR3 loop spans 15 amino acids. The CDR3 nucleotides read TGTGCCAGCAGTGATGGGACTAGCGGGAGGGAGGTGAAGTTCTTC. Translation gives CASSDGTSGREVKFF.

The CDR3 region has the DNA TGCGCCAGCAGCTTGACTTTGTCGGACACCTCCAATCCGTTCTTC. It is translated as CASSLTLSDTSNPFF. This chain links TRBV5-1 with TRBJ2-1, with D possibly being TRBD1 (5 bases). CDR3 length: 15 residues. Germline assignment: CDR1 SGHRS and CDR2 YFSETQ. V shed 1 base and J shed 15 bases, with 23 bases lying between them.

This rearrangement joins TRBV7-3 to TRBJ2-2; D possibly corresponds to TRBD1 (6 bases). Germline-derived CDR1 and CDR2 are SGHTA and FQGTGA. The V end was cut by 3 bases, the J end by 6 bases, with 14 bases between. The CDR3 has 15 amino acids. Here the CDR3 DNA reads TGTGCCAGCAGCTTGGGGGCAGGGTATTCCGGGGAGCTGTTTTTT. Translating it yields CASSLGAGYSGELFF.

The chain employs TRBV19 and TRBJ2-1; TRBD2 agrees at 7 bases. V shed 5 bases, J shed 7 bases, and the junction held 14 bases outside the gene matches. The CDR3 length is 16 residues. CDR1 LNHDA and CDR2 SQIVND come from the germline V gene (reference sequence). CDR3 in DNA: TGTGCCAGTAGTGAGGCCCATGGCGGGGGAAGAAATGAGCAGTTCTTC. This gives the protein CASSEAHGGGRNEQFF.

The rearrangement links TRBV5-1 to TRBJ2-5; the match to TRBD1 covers 9 bases. Germline CDR1 is SGHRS and CDR2 is YFSETQ. The CDR3 spans 14 residues. The V gene end was trimmed by 5 bases and the J gene end by 5 bases; junction bases not matched to a gene: 7. The CDR3 DNA sequence: TGCGCCAGCAGTGCGGACAGGGGACGGGAGACCCAGTACTTC. Its protein is CASSADRGRETQYF.

This chain connects TRBV7-6 to TRBJ1-1; the match to TRBD1 covers 9 bases. V was clipped by 1 base and J by 1 base; unmatched bases: 1. The CDR3 is 15 residues long. CDR1 and CDR2 (germline): SGHVS, FNYEAQ. The CDR3 loop is CASSLGGQGNTEAFF. Written as DNA, the CDR3 is TGTGCCAGCAGCTTAGGGGGACAGGGGAACACTGAAGCTTTCTTT.

The chain recombines TRBV7-9 with TRBJ2-1, with 11 nucleotides matching TRBD2. V gave up 5 bases and J gave up 7 bases; unmatched junction bases: 10. Germline CDR1 SEHNR, CDR2 FQNEAQ (reference sequence). The CDR3 spans 16 residues. CDR3 sequence reads: CASSRGGSGRENEQFF. As DNA, the CDR3 is TGTGCCAGCAGCCGCGGGGGTAGCGGGAGGGAAAATGAGCAGTTCTTC.